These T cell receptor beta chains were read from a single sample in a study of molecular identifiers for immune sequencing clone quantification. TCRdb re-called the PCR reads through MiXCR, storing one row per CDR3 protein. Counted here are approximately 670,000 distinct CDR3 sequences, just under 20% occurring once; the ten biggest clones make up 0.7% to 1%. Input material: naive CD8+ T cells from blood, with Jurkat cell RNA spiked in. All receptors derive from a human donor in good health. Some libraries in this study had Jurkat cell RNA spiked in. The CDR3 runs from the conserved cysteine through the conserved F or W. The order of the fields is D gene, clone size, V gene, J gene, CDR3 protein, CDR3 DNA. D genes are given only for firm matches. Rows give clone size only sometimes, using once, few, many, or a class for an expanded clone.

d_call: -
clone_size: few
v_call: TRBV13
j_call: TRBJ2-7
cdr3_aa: CASSLGLAAGEQYF
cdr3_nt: TGTGCCAGCAGCTTAGGCCTGGCGGCCGGCGAGCAGTACTTC

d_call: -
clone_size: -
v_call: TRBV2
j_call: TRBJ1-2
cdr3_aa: CASSAVYGYTF
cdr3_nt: TGTGCCAGCAGTGCGGTGTATGGCTACACCTTC

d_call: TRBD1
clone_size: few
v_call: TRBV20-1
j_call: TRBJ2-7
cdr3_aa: CSARGDRIGYEQYF
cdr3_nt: TGCAGTGCTAGAGGGGACAGGATCGGCTACGAGCAGTACTTC

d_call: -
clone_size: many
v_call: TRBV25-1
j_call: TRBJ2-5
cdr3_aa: CASSESVQETQYF
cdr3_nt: TGTGCCAGCAGTGAATCCGTTCAAGAGACCCAGTACTTC

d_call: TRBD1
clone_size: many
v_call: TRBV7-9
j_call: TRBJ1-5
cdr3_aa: CASSLSGTVTNQPQHF
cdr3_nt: TGTGCCAGCAGCTTGTCCGGGACAGTTACCAATCAGCCCCAGCATTTT

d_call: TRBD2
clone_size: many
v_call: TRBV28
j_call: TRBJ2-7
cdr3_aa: CASSSGLAGVIDEQYF
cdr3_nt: TGTGCCAGCAGTTCCGGACTAGCGGGAGTTATCGACGAGCAGTACTTC

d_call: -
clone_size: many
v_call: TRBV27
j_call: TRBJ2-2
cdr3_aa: CASSQIGPSNTGELFF
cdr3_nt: TGTGCCAGCAGTCAGATCGGGCCATCGAACACCGGGGAGCTGTTTTTT

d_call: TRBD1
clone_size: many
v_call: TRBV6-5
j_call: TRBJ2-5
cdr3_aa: CASSYGTGGTETQYF
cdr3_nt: TGTGCCAGCAGTTACGGGACAGGGGGTACGGAGACCCAGTACTTC

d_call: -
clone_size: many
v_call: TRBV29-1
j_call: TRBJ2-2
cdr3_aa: CSASSAFDTGELFF
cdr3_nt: TGCAGCGCCAGCAGTGCGTTTGACACCGGGGAGCTGTTTTTT

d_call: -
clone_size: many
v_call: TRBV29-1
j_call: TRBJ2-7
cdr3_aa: CSVGPGFIYEQYF
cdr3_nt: TGCAGCGTGGGCCCGGGGTTTATCTACGAGCAGTACTTC

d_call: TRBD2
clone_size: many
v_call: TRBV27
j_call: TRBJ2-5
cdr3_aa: CASSLGTSSGGAHETQYF
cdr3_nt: TGTGCCAGCAGTTTAGGAACCTCTAGCGGGGGGGCCCATGAGACCCAGTACTTC

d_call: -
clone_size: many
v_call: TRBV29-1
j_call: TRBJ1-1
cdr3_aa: CSVEVTGAWTEAFF
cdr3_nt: TGCAGCGTTGAGGTCACCGGCGCGTGGACTGAAGCTTTCTTT

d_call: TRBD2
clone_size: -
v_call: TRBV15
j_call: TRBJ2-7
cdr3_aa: CATSRRTSGSSYEQYF
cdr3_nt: TGTGCCACCAGCAGAAGGACTAGCGGGAGCTCCTACGAGCAGTACTTC

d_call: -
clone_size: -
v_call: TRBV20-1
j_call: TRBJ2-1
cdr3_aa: CSAPSLAYNEQFF
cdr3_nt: TGCAGTGCCCCGAGCCTAGCCTACAATGAGCAGTTCTTC

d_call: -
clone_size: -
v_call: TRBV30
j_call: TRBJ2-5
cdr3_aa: CAWSSGQKETQYF
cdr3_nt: TGCGCCTGGAGTTCTGGACAGAAAGAGACCCAGTACTTC

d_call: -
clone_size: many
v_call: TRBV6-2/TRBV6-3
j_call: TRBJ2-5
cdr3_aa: CASSYPAETQYF
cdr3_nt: TGTGCCAGCAGCTACCCAGCGGAGACCCAGTACTTC

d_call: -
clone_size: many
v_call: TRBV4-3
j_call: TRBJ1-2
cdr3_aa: CASSQARAAYGYTF
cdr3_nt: TGCGCCAGCAGCCAAGCCAGGGCCGCCTATGGCTACACCTTC

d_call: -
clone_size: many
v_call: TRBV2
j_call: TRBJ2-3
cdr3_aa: CASSEALTDTQYF
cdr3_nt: TGTGCCAGCAGTGAAGCGCTCACAGATACGCAGTATTTT

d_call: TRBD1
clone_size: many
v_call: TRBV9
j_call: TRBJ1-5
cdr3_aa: CASSVAGTANQPQHF
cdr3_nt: TGTGCCAGCAGCGTAGCCGGGACAGCAAATCAGCCCCAGCATTTT

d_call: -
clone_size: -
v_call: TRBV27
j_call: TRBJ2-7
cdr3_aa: CASSLSASYQPYEQYF
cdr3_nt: TGTGCCAGCAGTTTATCAGCCTCTTACCAGCCCTACGAGCAGTACTTC

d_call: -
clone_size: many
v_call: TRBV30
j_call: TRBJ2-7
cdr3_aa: CAWSASYGGNEQYF
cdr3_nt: TGTGCCTGGAGTGCCTCCTATGGAGGGAACGAGCAGTACTTC

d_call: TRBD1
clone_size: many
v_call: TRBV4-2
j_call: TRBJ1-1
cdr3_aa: CASSPPGGQGAGEAFF
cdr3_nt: TGTGCCAGCAGCCCGCCTGGGGGACAGGGGGCCGGTGAAGCTTTCTTT

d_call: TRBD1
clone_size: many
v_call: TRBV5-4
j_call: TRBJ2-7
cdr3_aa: CASSKARPGGSYEQYF
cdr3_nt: TGTGCCAGCAGCAAGGCACGGCCAGGGGGTAGCTACGAGCAGTACTTC

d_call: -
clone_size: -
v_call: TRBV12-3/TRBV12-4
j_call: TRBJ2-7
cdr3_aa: CASSFGPGDEQYF
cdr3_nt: -

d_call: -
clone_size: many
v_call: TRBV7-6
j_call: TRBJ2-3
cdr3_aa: CASSLGFISTDTQYF
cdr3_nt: TGTGCCAGCAGCTTAGGTTTCATAAGCACAGATACGCAGTATTTT

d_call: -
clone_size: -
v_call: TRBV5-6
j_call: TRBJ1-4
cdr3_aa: CASSQWGRRTNEKLFF
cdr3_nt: TGTGCCAGCAGCCAGTGGGGGCGGAGAACTAATGAAAAACTGTTTTTT

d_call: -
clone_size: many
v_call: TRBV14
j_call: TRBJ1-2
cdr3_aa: CASSQVSGSMLGYTF
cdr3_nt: TGTGCCAGCAGCCAAGTTTCCGGATCCATGCTCGGCTACACCTTC

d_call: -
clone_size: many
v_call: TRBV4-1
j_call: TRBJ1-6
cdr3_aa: CASSQGSSSYNSPLHF
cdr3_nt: TGCGCCAGCAGCCAAGGATCGAGCTCCTATAATTCACCCCTCCACTTT

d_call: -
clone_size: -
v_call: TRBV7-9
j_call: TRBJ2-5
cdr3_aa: CACGATREHPETQYF
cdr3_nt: TGTGCCTGCGGCGCAACCCGGGAACACCCGGAGACCCAGTACTTC

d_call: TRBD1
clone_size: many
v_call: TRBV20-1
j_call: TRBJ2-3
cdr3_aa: CSASDRETDTQYF
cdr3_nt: TGCAGTGCTTCGGACAGGGAGACAGATACGCAGTATTTT

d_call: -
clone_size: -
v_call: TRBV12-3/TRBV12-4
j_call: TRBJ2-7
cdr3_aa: CASSFLRRGLSYEQYF
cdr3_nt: TGTGCCAGCAGTTTTCTCAGGAGGGGGCTCTCCTACGAGCAGTACTTC